Listed below are T cell receptor beta chains from one sample, sequenced in a study of T-cell memory formation after mild COVID-19. TCRdb processed the 5' RACE reads anew with MiXCR; each CDR3 protein has one entry. This table holds under 400,000 distinct CDR3 sequences, approximately 27% found once. The sequenced sample was PBMCs or a T cell subset sorted from them (not recorded which). All receptors come from an adult woman who had mild COVID-19 (a few samples of this study predate the infection). Cell type and time point are not known. Both conserved end residues are part of each CDR3. Fields, in order: J gene, V gene, D gene, clone size, CDR3 protein, CDR3 DNA. D genes are given only for firm matches. Clone size is given for some rows only: seen once, a few or many times, or a class if the clone is expanded.

>TRBJ2-6|TRBV5-6|-|few
CASSQTLSSGANVLTF
TGTGCCAGCAGCCAGACATTGTCGTCTGGGGCCAACGTCCTGACTTTC
>TRBJ2-4|TRBV12-3/TRBV12-4|-|-
CASSLGYSKNIQYF
TGTGCCAGCAGTTTAGGGTATTCCAAAAACATTCAGTACTTC
>TRBJ2-2|TRBV30|TRBD2|-
CAWSVQAGGSGELFF
TGTGCCTGGAGTGTACAGGCGGGAGGTTCCGGGGAGCTGTTTTTT
>TRBJ2-7|TRBV6-2/TRBV6-3|TRBD2|few
CASSYSGGSVYEQYF
TGTGCCAGCAGTTACTCAGGCGGGAGTGTCTACGAGCAGTACTTC
>TRBJ2-3|TRBV7-9|TRBD1|many
CASSIDRGRNTQYF
TGTGCCAGCAGCATCGACAGGGGGAGAAATACGCAGTATTTT
>TRBJ2-3|TRBV24-1|-|few
CATSDIHTDTQYF
TGTGCCACCAGTGATATCCACACAGATACGCAGTATTTT
>TRBJ1-2|TRBV5-5|TRBD1|-
CARSNRGGNYGYTF
TGTGCCAGGAGCAACAGGGGCGGTAACTATGGCTACACCTTC
>TRBJ1-1|TRBV2|-|many
CASRASSEAFF
TGTGCCAGCAGGGCTTCGTCTGAAGCTTTCTTT
>TRBJ2-5|TRBV6-2/TRBV6-3|-|few
CAPQGRAYQETQYF
TGTGCCCCCCAGGGGCGGGCGTACCAAGAGACCCAGTACTTC
>TRBJ2-3|TRBV7-2|-|-
CASTPSLHTDTQYF
TGTGCCAGCACCCCCAGTCTCCACACAGATACGCAGTATTTT
>TRBJ2-1|TRBV7-8|-|-
CASSPAWQAGNEQFF
TGTGCCAGCAGCCCGGCGTGGCAGGCGGGCAATGAGCAGTTCTTC
>TRBJ1-4|TRBV2|TRBD1|-
CASSESRDRVNEKLFF
TGTGCCAGCAGTGAGAGCCGGGACAGGGTAAATGAAAAACTGTTTTTT
>TRBJ2-3|TRBV6-4|TRBD2|-
CASSDGGGGDTQYF
TGTGCCAGCAGTGATGGAGGCGGGGGAGATACGCAGTATTTT
>TRBJ1-2|TRBV4-1|-|few
CASSQGARRQGGYGYTF
TGCGCCAGCAGCCAAGGGGCCCGAAGACAAGGCGGCTATGGCTACACCTTC
>TRBJ2-7|TRBV5-4|TRBD2|-
CASSPGLAGPFSSYEQYF
TGTGCCAGCAGCCCCGGACTAGCGGGGCCGTTCAGCTCCTACGAGCAGTACTTC
>TRBJ2-5|TRBV3-1|TRBD1|few
CASSSHPGQGETQYF
TGTGCCAGCAGCTCCCATCCGGGACAGGGAGAGACCCAGTACTTC
>TRBJ2-1|TRBV15|-|-
CATSRDNEQFF
TGTGCCACCAGCCGGGACAATGAGCAGTTCTTC
>TRBJ1-6|TRBV15|-|-
CATRGAYNSPLHF
TGTGCCACCAGGGGGGCCTATAATTCACCCCTCCACTTT
>TRBJ2-1|TRBV11-3|-|few
CASSSGTSQFF
TGTGCCAGCAGCTCCGGGACTTCTCAGTTCTTC
>TRBJ2-3|TRBV12-3/TRBV12-4|-|-
CASGPPSTDTQYF
TGTGCCAGCGGGCCTCCCAGCACAGATACGCAGTATTTT
>TRBJ1-5|TRBV18|-|-
CASSLNGASNQPQHF
TGTGCCAGCTCACTGAATGGAGCGAGCAATCAGCCCCAGCATTTT
>TRBJ2-3|TRBV7-6|TRBD1|-
CASSEPDRGDTQYF
TGTGCCAGCAGCGAACCGGACAGGGGAGATACGCAGTATTTT